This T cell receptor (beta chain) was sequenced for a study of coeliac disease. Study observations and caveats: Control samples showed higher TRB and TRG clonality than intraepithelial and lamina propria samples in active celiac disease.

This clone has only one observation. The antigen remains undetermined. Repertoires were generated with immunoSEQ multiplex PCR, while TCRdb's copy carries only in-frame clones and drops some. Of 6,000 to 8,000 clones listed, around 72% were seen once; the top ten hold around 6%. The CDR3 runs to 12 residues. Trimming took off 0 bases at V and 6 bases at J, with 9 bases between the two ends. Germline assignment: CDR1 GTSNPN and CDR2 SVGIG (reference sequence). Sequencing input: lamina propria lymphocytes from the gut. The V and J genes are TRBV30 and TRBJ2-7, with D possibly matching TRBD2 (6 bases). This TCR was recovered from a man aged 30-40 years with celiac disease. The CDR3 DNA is TGTGCCTGGAGTGTATTCGGGGGCGAGCAGTACTTC. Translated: CAWSVFGGEQYF.